The source of this TCR beta chain is a study of blood T cell repertoires in COVID-19. Across the whole study: Samples taken during acute and convalescent COVID-19 were collected in the United States, Italy and Spain. PBMCs, B-cell-depleted T cells, or T cells were the source of the cDNA or gDNA that made up the material.

The CDR3 runs 17 residues. V shed 7 bases and J shed 1 base, with 19 bases lying between them. Germline CDR1 is MNHEY and CDR2 is SMNVEV (reference sequence). Measured with immunoSEQ multiplex PCR; TCRdb has only the in-frame clones, and not every one. The sample lists 200,000 to 250,000 clones, 70% to 85% occurring once. Sequenced material: peripheral blood. This chain connects TRBV27 to TRBJ2-2, with a weak D call TRBD1 (5 bases). The source is a woman of 80 years or more with COVID-19, enrolled during active disease. DNA for the CDR3: TGTGCCAGCACCAAAAAAAGGATCGACAGGAACACCGGGGAGCTGTTTTTT. Residues: CASTKKRIDRNTGELFF.